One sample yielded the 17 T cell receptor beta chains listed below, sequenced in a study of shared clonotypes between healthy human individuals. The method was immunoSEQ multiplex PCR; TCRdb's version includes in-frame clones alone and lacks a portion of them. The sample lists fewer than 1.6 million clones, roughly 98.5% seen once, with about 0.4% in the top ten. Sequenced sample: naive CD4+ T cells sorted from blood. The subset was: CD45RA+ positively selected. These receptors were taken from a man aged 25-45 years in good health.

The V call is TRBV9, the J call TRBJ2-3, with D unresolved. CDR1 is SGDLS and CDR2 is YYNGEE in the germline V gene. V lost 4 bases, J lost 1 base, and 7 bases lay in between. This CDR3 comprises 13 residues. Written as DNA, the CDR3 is TGTGCCAGCAGCTCCAGCGGCACAGATACGCAGTATTTT. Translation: CASSSSGTDTQYF.

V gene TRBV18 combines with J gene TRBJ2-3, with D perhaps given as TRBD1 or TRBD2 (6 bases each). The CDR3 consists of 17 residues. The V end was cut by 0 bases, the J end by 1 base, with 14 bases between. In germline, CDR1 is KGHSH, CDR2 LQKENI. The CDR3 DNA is TGTGCCAGCTCACCACCAAGGGGGGAATCGGGCACAGATACGCAGTATTTT. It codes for CASSPPRGESGTDTQYF.

The DNA of the CDR3 is TGTGCCAGCTCATCGAACGGAGCTAGCACAGATACGCAGTATTTT. This gives the protein CASSSNGASTDTQYF. The chain combines TRBV18 with TRBJ2-3, with no clear D. V dropped 5 bases and J dropped 0 bases, with 12 bases sitting between them. The germline V gene encodes CDR1 KGHSH and CDR2 LQKENI. CDR3 length: 15 residues.

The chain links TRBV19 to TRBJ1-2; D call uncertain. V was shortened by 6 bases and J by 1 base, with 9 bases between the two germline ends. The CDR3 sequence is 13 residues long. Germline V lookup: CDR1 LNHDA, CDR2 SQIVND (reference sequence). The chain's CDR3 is CASSPADNYGYTF. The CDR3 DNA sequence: TGTGCCAGTAGCCCTGCAGATAACTATGGCTACACCTTC.

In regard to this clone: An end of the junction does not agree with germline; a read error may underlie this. CDR3 DNA sequence: TGTGCCAGCGGTTATAGGCGCTCCTACAATGAGCAGTTCTTC. This sequence encodes CASGYRRSYNEQFF. The V gene is TRBV6-5, the J gene TRBJ2-1; no clear D gene. Germline V gene data show CDR1 as MNHEY and CDR2 as SVGAGI. The CDR3 covers 14 residues.

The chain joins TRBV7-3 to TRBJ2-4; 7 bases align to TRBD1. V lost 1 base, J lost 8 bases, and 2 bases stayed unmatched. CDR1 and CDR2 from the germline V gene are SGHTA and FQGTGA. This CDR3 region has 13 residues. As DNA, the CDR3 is TGTGCCAGCAGCTTAAGACAGGGACACATTCAGTACTTC. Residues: CASSLRQGHIQYF.

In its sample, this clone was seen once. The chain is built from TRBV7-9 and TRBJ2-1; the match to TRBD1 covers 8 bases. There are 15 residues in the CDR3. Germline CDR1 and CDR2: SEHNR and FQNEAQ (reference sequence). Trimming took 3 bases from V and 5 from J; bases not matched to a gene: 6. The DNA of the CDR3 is TGTGCCAGCAGCTTCGAACAGGGGGATCACAATGAGCAGTTCTTC. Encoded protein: CASSFEQGDHNEQFF.

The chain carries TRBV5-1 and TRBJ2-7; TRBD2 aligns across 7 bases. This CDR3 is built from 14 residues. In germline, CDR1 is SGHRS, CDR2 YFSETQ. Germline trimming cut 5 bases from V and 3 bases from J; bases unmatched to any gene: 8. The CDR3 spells CASRAGTTIYEQYF. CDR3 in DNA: TGCGCCAGCAGGGCCGGGACTACCATCTACGAGCAGTACTTC.

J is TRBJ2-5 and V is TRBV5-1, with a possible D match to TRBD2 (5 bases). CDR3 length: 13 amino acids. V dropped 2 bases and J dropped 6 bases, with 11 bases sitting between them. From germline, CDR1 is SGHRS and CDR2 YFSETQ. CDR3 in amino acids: CASSLEGQQTQYF. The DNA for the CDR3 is TGCGCCAGCAGCTTAGAGGGTCAGCAGACCCAGTACTTC.

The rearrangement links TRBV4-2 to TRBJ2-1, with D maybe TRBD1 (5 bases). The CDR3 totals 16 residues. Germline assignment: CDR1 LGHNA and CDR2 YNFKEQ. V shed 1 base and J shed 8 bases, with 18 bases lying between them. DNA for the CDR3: TGTGCCAGCAGCCAAGCTTCCGTAGGGGTCAGAGATGAGCAGTTCTTC. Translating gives CASSQASVGVRDEQFF.

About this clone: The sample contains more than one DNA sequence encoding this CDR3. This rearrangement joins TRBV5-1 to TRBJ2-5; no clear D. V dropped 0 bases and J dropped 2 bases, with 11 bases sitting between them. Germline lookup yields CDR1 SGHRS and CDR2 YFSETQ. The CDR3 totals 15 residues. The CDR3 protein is CASSLGLAAQETQYF. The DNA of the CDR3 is TGCGCCAGCAGCTTGGGCTTGGCCGCTCAAGAGACCCAGTACTTC.

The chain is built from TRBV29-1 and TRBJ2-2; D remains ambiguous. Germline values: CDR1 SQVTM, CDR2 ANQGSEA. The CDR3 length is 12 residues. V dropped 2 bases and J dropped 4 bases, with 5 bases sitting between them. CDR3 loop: CSVEWGTGELFF. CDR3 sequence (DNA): TGCAGCGTTGAATGGGGCACCGGGGAGCTGTTTTTT.

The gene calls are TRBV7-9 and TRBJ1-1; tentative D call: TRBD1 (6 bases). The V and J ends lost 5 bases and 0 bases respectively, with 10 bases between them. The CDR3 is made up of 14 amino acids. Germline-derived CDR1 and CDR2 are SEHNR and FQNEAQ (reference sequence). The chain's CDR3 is CASSLQGLNTEAFF. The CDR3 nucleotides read TGTGCCAGCAGCCTACAGGGACTGAACACTGAAGCTTTCTTT.

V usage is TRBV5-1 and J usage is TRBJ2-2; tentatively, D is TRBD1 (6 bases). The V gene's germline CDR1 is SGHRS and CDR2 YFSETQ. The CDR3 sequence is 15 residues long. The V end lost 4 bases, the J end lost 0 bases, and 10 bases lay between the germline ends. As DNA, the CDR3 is TGCGCCAGCAGCGAAGACAGGCCGAACACCGGGGAGCTGTTTTTT. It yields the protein CASSEDRPNTGELFF.

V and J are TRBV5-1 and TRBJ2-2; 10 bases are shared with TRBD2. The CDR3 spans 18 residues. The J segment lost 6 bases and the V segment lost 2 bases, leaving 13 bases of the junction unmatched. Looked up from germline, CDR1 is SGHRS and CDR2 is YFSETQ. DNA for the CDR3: TGCGCCAGCAGCTTATCTAGCGGGAGCCGAAAGGGGGCCGGGGAGCTGTTTTTT. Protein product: CASSLSSGSRKGAGELFF.

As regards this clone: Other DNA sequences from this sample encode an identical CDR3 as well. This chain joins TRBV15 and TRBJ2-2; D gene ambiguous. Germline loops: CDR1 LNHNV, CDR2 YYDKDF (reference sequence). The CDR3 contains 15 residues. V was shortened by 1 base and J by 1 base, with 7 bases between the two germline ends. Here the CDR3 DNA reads TGTGCCACCAGCAGAGGTGCGGTGAACACCGGGGAGCTGTTTTTT. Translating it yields CATSRGAVNTGELFF.

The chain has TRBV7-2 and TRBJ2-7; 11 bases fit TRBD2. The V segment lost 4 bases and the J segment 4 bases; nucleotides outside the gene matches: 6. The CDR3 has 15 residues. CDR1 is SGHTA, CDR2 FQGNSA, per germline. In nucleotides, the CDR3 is TGTGCCAGCAGCTCCCTTAGCGGGAGGGTGTACGAGCAGTACTTC. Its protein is CASSSLSGRVYEQYF.